This entry is about one TCR beta chain. The antigen is unknown. These data come from a study of vaccination effects on CD4 cells after COVID-19. Looking at the study overall: Post-vaccine samples followed the second dose by a median of 72 days. Wells each received two million PBMC, cultured with around 9.6 IU/ml IL-2 and roughly 9.3 ug/ml peptides. Study results and limitations: Clones that were induced by infection or by vaccine showed marked contraction late after vaccination.

The CDR3 contains 15 residues. Per germline, CDR1 LGHNA and CDR2 YSLEER. V gave up 2 bases and J gave up 0 bases, with 11 bases separating them. Libraries were prepared by immunoSEQ multiplex PCR; TCRdb keeps only in-frame clonotypes and omits some of them. The sample has about 71,000 clones, over 75% seen once; the top ten hold approximately 2.4%. Having been cultured for less than 13 days, the cells underwent CD4+ T cell isolation. All study participants received two doses of BNT162b2 or mRNA-1273 vaccine. The specimen comprised CD4+ T cells from PBMCs cultured without peptide, sampled after COVID-19 vaccination. The sequence came from a human donor who received a COVID-19 vaccine. The chain links TRBV4-3 to TRBJ2-7; perhaps TRBD1 as D (5 bases). The CDR3 spells CASSQRQQSSYEQYV. As DNA, the CDR3 is TGCGCCAGCAGCCAACGACAGCAGAGCTCCTACGAGCAGTACGTC.